In its sample, the clone carrying this TCR beta chain was seen once. The antigen is not known. The sample belongs to a study of cytomegalovirus exposure and HLA in healthy donors. Germline lookup yields CDR1 SGHAT and CDR2 FQNNGV. The CDR3 length is 12 residues. Trimming cost V 5 bases and J 2 bases, with 6 bases left between them. Generated by immunoSEQ multiplex PCR, the TCRdb table keeps only in-frame clones and is missing some. The data hold hundreds of thousands of clones, with approximately 88% observed a single time. General study findings and limits: Cytomegalovirus status, reportedly, was diagnosed with high specificity and sensitivity by the classifier. In vitro work confirmed that a few CMV-associated chains recognize CMV antigens.

Material: PBMCs. This clonotype originated in a woman aged 25 to 39 in good health and CMV-seropositive. The gene calls are TRBV11-2 and TRBJ1-1; D unclear. The DNA for the CDR3 is TGTGCCAGCAGCCGGGTCAACACTGAAGCTTTCTTT. Translation gives CASSRVNTEAFF. The complete variable domain, with remaining parts taken from reference TRBV11-2 and TRBJ1-1, reads EAGVAQSPRYKIIEKRQSVAFWCNPISGHATLYWYQQILGQGPKLLIQFQNNGVVDDSQLPKDRFSAERLKGVDSTLKIQPAKLEDSAVYLCASSRVNTEAFFGQGTRLTVV.